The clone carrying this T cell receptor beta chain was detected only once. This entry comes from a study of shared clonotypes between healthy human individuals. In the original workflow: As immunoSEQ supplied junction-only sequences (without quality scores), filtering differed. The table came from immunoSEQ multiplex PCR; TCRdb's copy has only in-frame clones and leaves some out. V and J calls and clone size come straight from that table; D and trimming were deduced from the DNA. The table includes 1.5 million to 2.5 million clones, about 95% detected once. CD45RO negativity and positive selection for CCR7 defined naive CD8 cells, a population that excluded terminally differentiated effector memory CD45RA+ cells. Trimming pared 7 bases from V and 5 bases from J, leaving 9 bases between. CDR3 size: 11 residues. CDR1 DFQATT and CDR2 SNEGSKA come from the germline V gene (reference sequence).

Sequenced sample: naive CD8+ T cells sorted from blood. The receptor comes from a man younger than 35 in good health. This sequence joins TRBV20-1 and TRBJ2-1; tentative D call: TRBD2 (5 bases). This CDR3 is CSVLRDNEQFF. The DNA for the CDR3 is TGCAGTGTATTGCGGGACAATGAGCAGTTCTTC.